These 17 T cell receptor beta chains came from one sample sequenced in a study of response to subunit inactivated influenza vaccine. TCRdb reanalysed the RT-PCR reads using MiXCR and keeps one entry per CDR3 protein. The table records roughly 570,000 distinct CDR3 sequences, 10% to 15% of them present only once. The input for sequencing was PBMCs from blood, taken more than 35 days after vaccination. Receptors were obtained from a man aged 45-65 years who received an inactivated influenza vaccine.

J is TRBJ2-4 and V is TRBV28; D not certain. The CDR3 length is 13 residues. Per the germline V gene, CDR1 is MDHEN and CDR2 is SYDVKM. V was cut by 9 bases and J by 1 base, with 10 bases left in between. DNA of the CDR3: TGTGCCAGTATAAGTGGGGCCAAAAACATTCAGTACTTC. It codes for CASISGAKNIQYF.

The DNA for the CDR3 is TGTGCCAGCAGTTTACAGGGGTGGGATGAGCAGTTCTTC. As protein: CASSLQGWDEQFF. This rearrangement joins TRBV12-3 or TRBV12-4 to TRBJ2-1; D possibly corresponds to TRBD1 (6 bases). CDR3 length equals 13 residues. The ends were cut back, 2 bases at V and 8 bases at J, with 10 bases in the middle.

This clonotype was detected a few times. The chain uses TRBV11-1 and TRBJ2-5; 12 bases agree with TRBD2. This CDR3 has 18 residues. With V trimmed by 7 bases and J by 3 bases, 15 bases remained unmatched. Germline-derived CDR1 and CDR2 are SGHAT and FQDESV (reference sequence). DNA of the CDR3: TGTGCCAGCAACTTCCCCACCGTACTAGCGGGAGGAAAAGAGACCCAGTACTTC. It encodes CASNFPTVLAGGKETQYF.

This clonotype was counted at least ten times. Because it lacks the conserved phenylalanine or tryptophan at the end, this CDR3 is likely a read error. The rearrangement uses TRBV10-3 and TRBJ1-1; 7 nucleotides align to TRBD1. CDR3 size: 11 residues. The J segment lost 8 bases and the V segment lost 7 bases, leaving 4 bases of the junction unmatched. Germline CDR1 ENHRY, CDR2 SYGVKD. In nucleotides, the CDR3 is TGTGCCATCACCAGGGGGGGAGAAGCTTTCTTA. Amino acid sequence: CAITRGGEAFL.

The gene calls are TRBV6-5 and TRBJ2-7; D may be TRBD2 (5 bases). V lost 0 bases and J 7 bases, leaving 13 bases between the germline ends. The CDR3 extends over 14 amino acids. CDR1 is MNHEY and CDR2 is SVGAGI in the germline V gene. DNA of the CDR3: TGTGCCAGCAGTTACTCCCCAACACCGGGGGAGCAGTACTTC. It encodes CASSYSPTPGEQYF.

This clonotype was seen at least ten times. The J gene is TRBJ2-7, the V gene TRBV20-1; the D is unclear. Per germline, CDR1 DFQATT and CDR2 SNEGSKA (reference sequence). The V end was cut by 2 bases, the J end by 2 bases, with 10 bases between. This CDR3 has 13 amino acids. CDR3 protein: CSARTAWTYEQYF. CDR3 sequence (DNA): TGCAGTGCTAGAACGGCATGGACCTACGAGCAGTACTTC.

This clonotype was counted a few times. The chain uses TRBV20-1 and TRBJ2-7, with 15 bases fitting TRBD2. V gave up 5 bases and J gave up 6 bases; unmatched junction bases: 8. Per the germline V gene, CDR1 is DFQATT and CDR2 is SNEGSKA (reference sequence). This CDR3 spans 15 amino acids. The DNA for the CDR3 is TGCAGTGCTCAGGGACTAGCGGGAGGTCTCCCCGAGCAGTACTTC. Translation gives CSAQGLAGGLPEQYF.

This clonotype was recorded many times. The V call is TRBV29-1, the J call TRBJ2-1, with 13 bases that match TRBD2. The ends lost 6 bases at V and 6 bases at J; junction bases unmatched: 8. Per the germline V gene, CDR1 is SQVTM and CDR2 is ANQGSEA. This CDR3 comprises 15 residues. CDR3 residues: CSVDSGTSGINEQFF. DNA for the CDR3: TGCAGCGTAGACTCCGGGACTAGCGGGATCAATGAGCAGTTCTTC.

This clonotype was found a few times. This chain's CDR3 is CSAREGQGVGEQYF. In nucleotides, the CDR3 is TGCAGTGCTAGGGAGGGACAGGGGGTCGGTGAGCAGTACTTC. The chain uses TRBV20-1 and TRBJ2-7; TRBD1 agrees at 11 bases. The V gene's germline CDR1 is DFQATT and CDR2 SNEGSKA (reference sequence). CDR3 length: 14 residues. V lost 3 bases and J lost 7; bases outside the gene matches: 8.

The chain links TRBV9 to TRBJ2-1; 8 nucleotides align to TRBD1. The germline CDR1 and CDR2 sequences are SGDLS and YYNGEE. The length of the CDR3 is 16 residues. The V gene end was trimmed by 3 bases and the J gene end by 4 bases; junction bases not matched to a gene: 9. Written as DNA, the CDR3 is TGTGCCAGCAGCGCCGGCATCACAGGGGGATACAATGAGCAGTTCTTC. It is translated as CASSAGITGGYNEQFF. Together with reference TRBV9 and TRBJ2-1, the CDR3 gives the full variable domain: DSGVTQTPKHLITATGQRVTLRCSPRSGDLSVYWYQQSLDQGLQFLIQYYNGEERAKGNILERFSAQQFPDLHSELNLSSLELGDSALYFCASSAGITGGYNEQFFGPGTRLTVL.

The chain combines TRBV7-2 with TRBJ2-3; no firm D call. The CDR3 contains 14 residues. V lost 1 base and J lost 6, with 11 bases in between. Germline values: CDR1 SGHTA, CDR2 FQGNSA. The CDR3 coding sequence is TGTGCCAGCAGCTTAGGCCCTGAGTTTGATACGCAGTATTTT. Amino acids: CASSLGPEFDTQYF.

This clonotype was seen only a few times. The V and J genes are TRBV20-1 and TRBJ2-7, with no clear D. Trimming stripped 5 bases from V and 6 bases from J, with 26 bases between. The CDR3 totals 16 residues. Per germline, CDR1 DFQATT and CDR2 SNEGSKA (reference sequence). This chain's CDR3 is CSAQKRSGPLFAEQYF. CDR3 bases: TGCAGTGCTCAAAAAAGGTCGGGCCCCCTCTTCGCCGAGCAGTACTTC.

This clonotype was found many times. This rearrangement joins TRBV5-1 to TRBJ1-1, with 7 nucleotides matching TRBD1. From germline, CDR1 is SGHRS and CDR2 YFSETQ. This CDR3 is 14 amino acids long. Trimming took 4 bases from V and 4 from J; bases not matched to a gene: 7. The CDR3 is CASSRQGRSTEAFF. CDR3 bases: TGCGCCAGCAGCCGACAGGGAAGGAGCACTGAAGCTTTCTTT.

This clonotype showed up many times. V and J are TRBV5-4 and TRBJ2-1, with D unresolved. Trimming shortened V by 4 bases and J by 0 bases, and 11 bases separated the two germline ends. From germline, CDR1 is SGHNT and CDR2 YYREEE (reference sequence). The CDR3 consists of 15 residues. The CDR3 region is CASSQVLGSYNEQFF. CDR3 nucleotide sequence: TGTGCCAGCAGCCAGGTTCTGGGCTCCTACAATGAGCAGTTCTTC.

This clonotype was counted between two and nine times. This sequence joins TRBV7-2 and TRBJ2-7, with 11 nucleotides matching TRBD2. The CDR3 runs 18 residues. V lost 0 bases and J lost 0; bases outside the gene matches: 7. Germline loops: CDR1 SGHTA, CDR2 FQGNSA. The CDR3 bases are TGTGCCAGCAGCTTAGCGAGGGTAGCGGGAGGGATCTCCTACGAGCAGTACTTC. It yields the protein CASSLARVAGGISYEQYF.

The V and J genes are TRBV7-9 and TRBJ2-3; 8 nucleotides match TRBD2. The CDR3 extends over 13 amino acids. Unmatched junction bases numbered 7, after V lost 11 bases and J lost 3 bases. Germline V gene lookup returns CDR1 SEHNR and CDR2 FQNEAQ (reference sequence). CDR3 in amino acids: CASRGGVTDTQYF. For the CDR3, the DNA is TGTGCCTCACGGGGGGGAGTGACAGATACGCAGTATTTT.

In its sample, this clonotype was seen many times. The rearrangement joins TRBV7-6 to TRBJ2-7; 10 bases line up with TRBD2. With 4 bases clipped from V and 4 bases from J, the junction kept 10 bases outside the gene matches. Germline V CDR1 and CDR2: SGHVS, FNYEAQ. This CDR3 has 16 residues. The CDR3 DNA reads TGTGCCAGCAGCTCTTCCCCGACTAGCGGGTATTACGAGCAGTACTTC. Its translation is CASSSSPTSGYYEQYF.